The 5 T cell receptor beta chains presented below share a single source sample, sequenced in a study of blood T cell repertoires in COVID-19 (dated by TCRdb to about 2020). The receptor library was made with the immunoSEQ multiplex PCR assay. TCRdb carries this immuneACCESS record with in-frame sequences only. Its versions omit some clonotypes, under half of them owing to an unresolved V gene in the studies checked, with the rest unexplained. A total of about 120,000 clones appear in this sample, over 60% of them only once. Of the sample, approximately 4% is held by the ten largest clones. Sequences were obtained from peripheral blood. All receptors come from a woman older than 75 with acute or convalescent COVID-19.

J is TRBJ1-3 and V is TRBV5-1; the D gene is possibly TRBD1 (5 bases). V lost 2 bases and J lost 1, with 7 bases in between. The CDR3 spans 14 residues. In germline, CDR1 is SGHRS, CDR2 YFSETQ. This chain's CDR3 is CASSFPGSGNTIYF. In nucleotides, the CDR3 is TGCGCCAGCAGCTTCCCAGGGTCTGGAAACACCATATATTTT.

The CDR3 DNA reads as TGTGCCAGCAGCTTACAGGGGCCGGGGAACACTGAAGCTTTCTTT. Translating gives CASSLQGPGNTEAFF. The chain uses TRBV7-6 and TRBJ1-1; the D gene is possibly TRBD1 (6 bases). The V gene lost 2 bases and the J gene lost 1 base, with 11 bases spanning the gap. In germline, CDR1 is SGHVS, CDR2 FNYEAQ. The CDR3 has 15 residues. Combining the CDR3 with reference TRBV7-6 and TRBJ1-1 gives the whole variable domain GAGVSQSPRYKVTKRGQDVALRCDPISGHVSLYWYRQALGQGPEFLTYFNYEAQQDKSGLPNDRFSAERPEGSISTLTIQRTEQRDSAMYRCASSLQGPGNTEAFFGQGTRLTVV.

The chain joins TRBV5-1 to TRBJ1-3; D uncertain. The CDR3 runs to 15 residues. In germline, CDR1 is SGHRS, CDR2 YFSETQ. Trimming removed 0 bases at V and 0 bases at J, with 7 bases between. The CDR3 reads CASSLAGASGNTIYF. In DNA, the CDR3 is TGCGCCAGCAGCTTGGCCGGTGCCTCTGGAAACACCATATATTTT.

Here the CDR3 DNA reads TGTGCCAGCTCACTGGACAGGGAGGGTTACCAGCAGTACTTC. Protein product: CASSLDREGYQQYF. The chain has TRBV18 and TRBJ2-7, with D possibly being TRBD1 (8 bases). Germline lookup yields CDR1 KGHSH and CDR2 LQKENI. V was cut by 4 bases and J by 8 bases, with 18 bases left in between. The CDR3 has 14 residues.

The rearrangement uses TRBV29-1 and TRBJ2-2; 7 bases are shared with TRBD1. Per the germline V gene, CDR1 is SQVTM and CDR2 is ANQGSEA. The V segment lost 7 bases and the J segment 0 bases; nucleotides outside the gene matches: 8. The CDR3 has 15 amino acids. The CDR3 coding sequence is TGCAGCGCGGCCCTGGACAGGACGAACACCGGGGAGCTGTTTTTT. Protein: CSAALDRTNTGELFF.